The T cell receptor (beta chain) under discussion was sequenced for a study of regulatory T cells in long-lasting Graves disease. In the study overall: Positivity for TSH receptor antibodies plus over 5 years of antithyroid drugs meant persistent Graves' disease. General study points: The number of shared public clonotypes was higher in persistent patients (approximately 2,500) than new patients (around 960). Persistent cases of Graves' showed reduced TCR diversity relative to newly diagnosed patients.

This clonotype appeared a single time. Antigen: not known. Arm-PCR with iRepertoire HTBI primers amplified the CDR3 regions for these TCR beta libraries. Each CDR3 protein is one row after TCRdb ran MiXCR on the multiplex PCR reads. The table lists fewer than 600,000 distinct CDR3 sequences, about 20% of them singletons. Time point reported: persistent/refractory GD, antithyroid drugs over 5 years with positive TRAb. PBMC RNA was the source of the TCR library. V lost 4 bases, J lost 9 bases, and 11 bases stayed unmatched. Germline CDR1 reads SGHVS; CDR2 reads FNYEAQ. CDR3 size: 16 residues. The source is a female donor with Graves disease. The genes are TRBV7-6 and TRBJ1-6; TRBD1 matches at 8 bases. Sequences were derived from peripheral blood mononuclear cells (PBMCs), sampled when the disease was refractory, from a patient treated with antithyroid drugs. This CDR3 is CASSYFSGGARSPLHF. DNA for the CDR3: TGTGCCAGCAGCTATTTTTCAGGGGGCGCACGTTCACCCCTCCACTTT.